The text below deals with one T cell receptor (beta chain). Its antigen is unknown. The source of the sample is a study of immune evolution from preneoplasia to lung adenocarcinoma. Findings and caveats of the study: Highest clonality occurred in KRAS-mutant, not EGFR-mutant or double wild-type, nodules. Top clone share appeared to fall from AAH through AIS, MIA, adenocarcinoma.

Using immunoSEQ multiplex PCR, the repertoire was profiled, and TCRdb retains in-frame clones only, with some absent. Here the sample spans 10,000 or so clones, around three quarters being singletons. This CDR3 has 16 amino acids. Deletions cut 6 bases from V and 0 bases from J, with 12 bases between. Germline V gene lookup returns CDR1 KGHSH and CDR2 LQKENI. Sequencing was done on a sample of FFPE minimally invasive lung adenocarcinoma tissue. The origin of this receptor is a person aged 70 to 80 with lung adenocarcinoma. The chain links TRBV18 to TRBJ2-6; either TRBD1 or TRBD2 may fit D (5 bases each). CDR3 amino acids: CASSPGRISGANVLTF. The CDR3 nucleotides read TGTGCCAGCTCGCCGGGACGGATCTCTGGGGCCAACGTCCTGACTTTC.